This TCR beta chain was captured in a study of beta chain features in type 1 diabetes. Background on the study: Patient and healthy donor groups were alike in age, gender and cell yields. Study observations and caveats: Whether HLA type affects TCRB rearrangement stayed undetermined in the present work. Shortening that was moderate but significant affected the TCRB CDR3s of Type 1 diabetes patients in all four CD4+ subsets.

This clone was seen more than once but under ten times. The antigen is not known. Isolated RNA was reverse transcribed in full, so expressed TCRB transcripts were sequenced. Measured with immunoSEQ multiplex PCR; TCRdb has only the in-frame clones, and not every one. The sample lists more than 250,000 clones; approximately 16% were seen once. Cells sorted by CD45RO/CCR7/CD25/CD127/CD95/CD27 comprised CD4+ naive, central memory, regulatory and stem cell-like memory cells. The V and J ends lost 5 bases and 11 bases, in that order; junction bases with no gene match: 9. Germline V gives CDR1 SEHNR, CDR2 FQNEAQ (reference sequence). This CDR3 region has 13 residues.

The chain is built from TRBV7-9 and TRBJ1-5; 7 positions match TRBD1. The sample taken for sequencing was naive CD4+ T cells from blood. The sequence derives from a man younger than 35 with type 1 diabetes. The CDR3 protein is CASSPTGVKAQHF. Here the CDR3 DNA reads TGTGCCAGCAGCCCAACAGGGGTCAAAGCCCAGCATTTT. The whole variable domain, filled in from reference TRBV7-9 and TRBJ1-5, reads DTGVSQNPRHKITKRGQNVTFRCDPISEHNRLYWYRQTLGQGPEFLTYFQNEAQLEKSRLLSDRFSAERPKGSFSTLEIQRTEQGDSAMYLCASSPTGVKAQHFGDGTRLSIL.